This record looks at one TCR beta chain sequence and its context. Its antigen remains unidentified. This CDR3 has 13 amino acids. The germline V gene has CDR1 SNHLY and CDR2 FYNNEI. V shed 5 bases, J shed 7 bases, and the junction held 4 bases outside the gene matches. The record originates from a study of vaccination effects on CD4 cells after COVID-19. The method was immunoSEQ multiplex PCR; TCRdb's version includes in-frame clones alone and lacks a portion of them. Among about 79,000 clones, around 70% were seen once, and the ten largest hold approximately 1.7%. Before sequencing took place, the ViraFEST assay used viral peptide pools to expand antigen-specific CD4+ T cells. Cells that had been cultured for roughly 9 days were the source of isolated CD4+ T cells.

This chain joins TRBV2 and TRBJ1-2; 10 bases line up with TRBD1. This material consisted of CD4+ T cells from PBMCs cultured with HCoV-229E spike peptides, taken before COVID-19 vaccination. The sequence came from a human donor who received a COVID-19 vaccine. The CDR3 spells CASSRDRGFGYTF. The CDR3 DNA reads TGTGCCAGCAGTCGGGACAGGGGTTTTGGCTACACCTTC.